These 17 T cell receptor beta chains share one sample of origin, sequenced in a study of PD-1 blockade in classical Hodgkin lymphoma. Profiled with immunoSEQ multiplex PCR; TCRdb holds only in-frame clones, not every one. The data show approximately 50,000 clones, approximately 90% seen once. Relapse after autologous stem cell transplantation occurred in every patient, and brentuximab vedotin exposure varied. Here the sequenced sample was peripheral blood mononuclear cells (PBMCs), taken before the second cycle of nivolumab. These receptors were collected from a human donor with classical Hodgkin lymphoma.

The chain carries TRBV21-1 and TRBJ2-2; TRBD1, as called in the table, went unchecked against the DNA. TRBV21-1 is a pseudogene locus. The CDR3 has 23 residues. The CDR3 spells CASSKALYKGQGGRAANTGELFF. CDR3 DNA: TGTGCCAGCAGCAAAGCGTTGTATAAGGGACAGGGGGGTCGCGCTGCGAACACCGGGGAGCTGTTTTTT.

This chain's CDR3 is CAISESWTNLVTGELFF. The CDR3 nucleotides are TGTGCCATCAGTGAGTCCTGGACCAATCTCGTCACCGGGGAGCTGTTTTTT. V is TRBV10-3 and J is TRBJ2-2; D is ambiguous. Trimming took off 0 bases at V and 4 bases at J, with 15 bases between the two ends. CDR3 length equals 17 residues. From germline, CDR1 is ENHRY and CDR2 SYGVKD.

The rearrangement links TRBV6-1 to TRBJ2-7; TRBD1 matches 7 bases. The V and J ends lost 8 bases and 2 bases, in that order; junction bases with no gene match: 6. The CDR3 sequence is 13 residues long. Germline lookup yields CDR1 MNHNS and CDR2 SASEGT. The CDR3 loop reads CASLQTGTYEQYF. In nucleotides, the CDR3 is TGTGCCAGCCTCCAGACAGGGACCTACGAGCAGTACTTC.

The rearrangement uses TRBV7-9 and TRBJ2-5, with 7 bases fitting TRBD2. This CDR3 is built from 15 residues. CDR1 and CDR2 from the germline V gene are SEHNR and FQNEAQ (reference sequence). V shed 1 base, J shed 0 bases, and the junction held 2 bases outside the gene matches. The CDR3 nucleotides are TGTGCCAGCAGCTTAGGTGGGACTAACCAAGAGACCCAGTACTTC. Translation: CASSLGGTNQETQYF.

CDR3 residues: CASSVCQNYEQYF. CDR3 DNA sequence: TGTGCCAGCAGCGTCTGCCAGAACTACGAGCAGTACTTC. The genes are TRBV9 and TRBJ2-7; D ambiguous. The CDR3 loop spans 13 amino acids. Germline V gene lookup returns CDR1 SGDLS and CDR2 YYNGEE. The V gene lost 2 bases and the J gene lost 3 bases, with 9 bases spanning the gap. Supplemented by reference TRBV9 and TRBJ2-7, the full variable domain reads DSGVTQTPKHLITATGQRVTLRCSPRSGDLSVYWYQQSLDQGLQFLIQYYNGEERAKGNILERFSAQQFPDLHSELNLSSLELGDSALYFCASSVCQNYEQYFGPGTRLTVT.

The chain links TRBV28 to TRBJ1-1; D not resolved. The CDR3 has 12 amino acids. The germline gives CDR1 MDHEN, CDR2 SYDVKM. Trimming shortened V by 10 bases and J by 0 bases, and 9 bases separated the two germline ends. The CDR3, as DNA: TGTGCCACCCAGGCAGTGAACACTGAAGCTTTCTTT. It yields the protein CATQAVNTEAFF.

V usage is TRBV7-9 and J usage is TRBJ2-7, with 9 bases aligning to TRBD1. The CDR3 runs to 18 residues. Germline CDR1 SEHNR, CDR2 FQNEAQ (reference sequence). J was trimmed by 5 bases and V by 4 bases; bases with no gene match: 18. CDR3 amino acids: CASSSPPTMGTGFNEQYF. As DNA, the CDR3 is TGTGCCAGCAGCTCTCCCCCAACGATGGGGACAGGGTTTAACGAGCAGTACTTC.

CDR3 bases: TGTGCCAGCAGTTACGGGAGGGACACTGAAGCTTTCTTT. Protein sequence: CASSYGRDTEAFF. This chain uses TRBV6-5 with TRBJ1-1; D not resolved. V lost 2 bases and J 3 bases, leaving 7 bases between the germline ends. This CDR3 comprises 13 residues. Germline V gene data show CDR1 as MNHEY and CDR2 as SVGAGI.

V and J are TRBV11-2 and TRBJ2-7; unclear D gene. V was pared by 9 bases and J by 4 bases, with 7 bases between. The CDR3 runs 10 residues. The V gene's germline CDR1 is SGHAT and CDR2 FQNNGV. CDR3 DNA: TGTGCCAGGTGGGGTTACGAGCAGTACTTC. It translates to CARWGYEQYF.

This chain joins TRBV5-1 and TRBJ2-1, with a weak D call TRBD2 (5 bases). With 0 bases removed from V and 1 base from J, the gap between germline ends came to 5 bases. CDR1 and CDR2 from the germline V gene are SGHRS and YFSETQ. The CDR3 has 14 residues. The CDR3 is CASSLAGSYNEQFF. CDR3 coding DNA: TGCGCCAGCAGCTTGGCGGGGTCCTACAATGAGCAGTTCTTC. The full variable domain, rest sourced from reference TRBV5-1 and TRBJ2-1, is KAGVTQTPRYLIKTRGQQVTLSCSPISGHRSVSWYQQTPGQGLQFLFEYFSETQRNKGNFPGRFSGRQFSNSRSEMNVSTLELGDSALYLCASSLAGSYNEQFFGPGTRLTVL.

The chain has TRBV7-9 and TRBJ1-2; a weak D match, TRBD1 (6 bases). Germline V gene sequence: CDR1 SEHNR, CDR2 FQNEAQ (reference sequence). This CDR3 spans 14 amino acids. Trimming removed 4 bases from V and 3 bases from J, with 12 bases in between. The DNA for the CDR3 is TGTGCCAGCAGCTCCCTCTGGACAGACTATGGCTACACCTTC. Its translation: CASSSLWTDYGYTF.

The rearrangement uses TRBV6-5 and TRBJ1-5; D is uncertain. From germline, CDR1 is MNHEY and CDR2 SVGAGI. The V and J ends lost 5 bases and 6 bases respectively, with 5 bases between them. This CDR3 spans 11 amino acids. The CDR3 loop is CASSEAQPQHF. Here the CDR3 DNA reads TGTGCCAGCAGTGAGGCTCAGCCCCAGCATTTT.

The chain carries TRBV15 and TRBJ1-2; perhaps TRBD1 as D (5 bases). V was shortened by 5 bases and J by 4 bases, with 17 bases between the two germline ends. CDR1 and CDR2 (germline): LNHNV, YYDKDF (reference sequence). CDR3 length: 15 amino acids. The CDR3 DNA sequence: TGTGCCACCAGCTTCAGAAGTGGGGCTGGCTATGGCTACACCTTC. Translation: CATSFRSGAGYGYTF.

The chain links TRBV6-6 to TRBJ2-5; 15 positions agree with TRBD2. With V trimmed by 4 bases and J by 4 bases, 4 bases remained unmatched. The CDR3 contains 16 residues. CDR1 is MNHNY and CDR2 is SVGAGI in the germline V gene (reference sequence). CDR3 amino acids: CASSSGTSGGPETQYF. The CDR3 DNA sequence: TGTGCCAGCAGTTCCGGGACTAGCGGGGGGCCAGAGACCCAGTACTTC.

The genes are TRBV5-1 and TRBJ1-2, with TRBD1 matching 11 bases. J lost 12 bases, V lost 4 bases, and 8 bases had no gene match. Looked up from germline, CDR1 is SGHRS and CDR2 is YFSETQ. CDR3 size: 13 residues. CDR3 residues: CASSPTGQGVHTF. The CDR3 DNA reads TGCGCCAGCAGCCCCACGGGACAGGGGGTCCACACCTTC.

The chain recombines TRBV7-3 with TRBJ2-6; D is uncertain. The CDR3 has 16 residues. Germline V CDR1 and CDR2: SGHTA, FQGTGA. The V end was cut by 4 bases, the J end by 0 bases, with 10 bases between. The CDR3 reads CASSSGTSSGANVLTF. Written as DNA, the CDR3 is TGTGCCAGCAGCTCAGGCACAAGCTCTGGGGCCAACGTCCTGACTTTC.

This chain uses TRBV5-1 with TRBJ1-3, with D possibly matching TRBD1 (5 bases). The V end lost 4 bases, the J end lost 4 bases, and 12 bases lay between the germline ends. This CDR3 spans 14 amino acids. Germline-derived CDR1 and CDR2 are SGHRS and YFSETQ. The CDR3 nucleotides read TGCGCCAGCAGCCCTGGACATTCCGGAAACACCATATATTTT. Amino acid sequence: CASSPGHSGNTIYF.